A selection of T cell receptor beta chains follows, all from one sample in a study of beta chain features in type 1 diabetes. The repertoire was sequenced with immunoSEQ multiplex PCR; TCRdb's copy has only in-frame clones and lacks some. The table includes more than 150,000 clones, 10% to 15% detected once. The sample consisted of central memory CD4+ T cells from blood. The origin of the receptors is a woman under 30 in good health. Both conserved end residues are part of each CDR3. The D gene is left open where the match is weak. Clone size is stated in some rows and not others, as once, few, many or a class when expanded.

J gene	D gene	CDR3 length	V gene	clone size	CDR3 protein	CDR3 DNA
TRBJ2-2	TRBD2	15	TRBV28	NA	CASSSYSGSTGELFF	TGTGCCAGCAGTTCCTATAGCGGGAGCACCGGGGAGCTGTTTTTT
TRBJ1-4	TRBD1	14	TRBV2	NA	CASSTDRDNEKLFF	TGTGCCAGCAGTACCGACAGGGATAATGAAAAACTGTTTTTT
TRBJ1-1	NA	13	TRBV5-1	few	CASSLMEDTEAFF	TGCGCCAGCAGCTTGATGGAGGACACTGAAGCTTTCTTT
TRBJ1-2	TRBD1	12	TRBV28	few	CASRFTGAGYTF	TGTGCCAGCAGGTTCACAGGGGCCGGCTACACCTTC
TRBJ2-3	TRBD2	16	TRBV7-9	NA	CASSQLAGGLIDTQYF	TGTGCCAGCAGCCAACTAGCGGGAGGGCTTATAGATACGCAGTATTTT
TRBJ2-5	NA	12	TRBV29-1	few	CSEVAAQETQYF	TGCAGCGAGGTAGCGGCCCAAGAGACCCAGTACTTC
TRBJ1-5	TRBD1	15	TRBV11-2	NA	CASSQDGAGGQPQHF	TGCGCCAGCAGCCAAGATGGGGCAGGGGGTCAGCCCCAGCATTTT
TRBJ2-1	NA	14	TRBV27	few	CASKENQGNNEQFF	TGTGCCAGCAAGGAGAATCAGGGAAACAATGAGCAGTTCTTC
TRBJ1-5	NA	14	TRBV7-2	NA	CASSTFLQEQPQHF	TGTGCCAGCAGCACATTCCTGCAGGAACAGCCCCAGCATTTT
TRBJ1-2	TRBD1	15	TRBV28	NA	CASTLKGQGALGYTF	TGTGCCAGCACTCTGAAGGGGCAGGGGGCGCTTGGCTACACCTTC
TRBJ2-3	NA	13	TRBV29-1	NA	CSVAERLRDTQYF	TGCAGCGTTGCGGAGAGATTGAGAGATACGCAGTATTTT
TRBJ2-7	TRBD1	12	TRBV30	few	CACGDRRYEQYF	TGTGCCTGTGGGGACAGGCGCTACGAGCAGTACTTC
TRBJ2-1	TRBD2	16	TRBV28	many	CASSLSTSGKRYEQFF	TGTGCCAGCAGTCTATCGACTAGCGGGAAGAGGTATGAGCAGTTCTTC
TRBJ2-5	NA	12	TRBV28	few	CASSLRGETQYF	TGTGCCAGCAGTTTACGGGGAGAGACCCAGTACTTC
TRBJ2-1	TRBD2	16	TRBV19	few	CASSSKRDSLGNEQFF	TGTGCCAGTAGTTCAAAGCGGGATTCCCTAGGGAATGAGCAGTTCTTC
TRBJ2-7	TRBD1	13	TRBV5-6	few	CASSKGTASEQYF	TGTGCCAGCAGCAAAGGGACAGCCTCCGAGCAGTACTTC
TRBJ1-1	TRBD1	16	TRBV27	NA	CASSPTGTGVGVGAFF	TGTGCCAGCAGTCCCACCGGGACAGGGGTGGGAGTGGGAGCTTTCTTT
TRBJ2-2	TRBD2	14	TRBV2	few	CARTLAGDTGELFF	TGTGCCAGGACGCTAGCGGGAGACACCGGGGAGCTGTTTTTT
TRBJ2-1	TRBD2	13	TRBV29-1	many	CSSDGLADNEQFF	TGCAGCTCGGATGGCCTAGCGGACAATGAGCAGTTCTTC
TRBJ2-1	TRBD2	16	TRBV28	NA	CASSLFTSGRYGEQFF	TGTGCCAGCAGTTTATTCACTAGCGGGAGGTACGGTGAGCAGTTCTTC
TRBJ2-5	NA	15	TRBV5-1	NA	CASQTVRGGGETQYF	TGCGCCAGCCAAACCGTAAGAGGAGGAGGAGAGACCCAGTACTTC
TRBJ2-1	NA	16	TRBV5-1	few	CASTLGGSGDYNEQFF	TGCGCCAGCACCCTGGGGGGTAGCGGAGATTACAATGAGCAGTTCTTC
TRBJ1-2	TRBD1	14	TRBV30	NA	CAWRDRGPYYGYTF	TGTGCCTGGAGGGACAGGGGACCCTACTATGGCTACACCTTC
TRBJ1-5	NA	13	TRBV30	NA	CAWSLGRNQPQHF	TGTGCCTGGAGTCTCGGGAGGAATCAGCCCCAGCATTTT
TRBJ2-7	TRBD2	15	TRBV4-1	few	CASRAVGGRNYEQYF	TGCGCCAGCAGGGCAGTGGGCGGGAGAAACTACGAGCAGTACTTC
TRBJ2-7	TRBD1	13	TRBV29-1	NA	CSVVRTGTYEQYF	TGCAGCGTTGTCCGGACAGGCACCTACGAGCAGTACTTC
TRBJ2-5	NA	13	TRBV7-3	few	CASSLSVGETQYF	TGTGCCAGCAGCTTGAGCGTGGGAGAGACCCAGTACTTC
TRBJ1-3	NA	12	TRBV18	NA	CASSPDRNTIYF	TGTGCCAGCTCCCCGGACAGAAACACCATATATTTT
TRBJ2-4	NA	17	TRBV27	NA	CASSLSGADRAKNIQYF	TGTGCCAGCAGTTTATCGGGGGCCGACAGGGCCAAAAACATTCAGTACTTC
TRBJ1-2	NA	15	TRBV7-9	NA	CASSSAPQGSYGYTF	TGTGCCAGCAGCTCCGCCCCGCAGGGCTCCTATGGCTACACCTTC
TRBJ1-5	NA	11	TRBV20-1	few	CSARAQGIQHF	TGCAGTGCTAGAGCGCAGGGGATACAGCATTTT
TRBJ2-7	TRBD2	15	TRBV14	few	CASSQASGSTYEQYF	TGTGCCAGCAGCCAAGCCAGCGGGAGTACCTACGAGCAGTACTTC
TRBJ2-2	TRBD2	16	TRBV7-2	NA	CASSPRAGGNTGELFF	TGTGCCAGCAGTCCCAGGGCGGGAGGAAACACCGGGGAGCTGTTTTTT
TRBJ1-1	NA	13	TRBV30	NA	CAWSLTGNTEAFF	TGTGCCTGGAGTCTGACAGGGAACACTGAAGCTTTCTTT
TRBJ2-1	NA	16	TRBV7-9	few	CASSPRGQRLINEQFF	TGTGCCAGCAGCCCCCGCGGACAGCGACTCATCAATGAGCAGTTCTTC
TRBJ1-1	TRBD1	14	TRBV29-1	few	CSSVAYRGYTEAFF	TGCAGCTCGGTGGCTTACAGGGGCTACACTGAAGCTTTCTTT
TRBJ2-3	TRBD2	18	TRBV7-3	few	CASSLTASGSGSTDTQYF	TGTGCCAGCAGCTTAACTGCTAGCGGGAGCGGTAGCACAGATACGCAGTATTTT